This TCR beta chain was recovered during a study of siplizumab effects on memory and regulatory T cells. With 3 bases clipped from V and 4 bases from J, the junction kept 11 bases outside the gene matches. The CDR3 consists of 18 residues. Germline-derived CDR1 and CDR2 are SGHTA and FQGNSA. Study-wide findings and caveats: The naive T cell population seemed more diverse than memory cells and seemed a major contributor to the alloresponse. Whether the proliferating Tregs (from siplizumab cultures) were suppressive was not confirmed.

TCRdb keeps only in-frame clones here, not all; method: immunoSEQ multiplex PCR. The sample lists some 97,000 clones; 80% to 95% were seen once. As concerns this clone: Antigen: not known.

This receptor was obtained from a human donor in good health. The rearrangement links TRBV7-2 to TRBJ2-5, with 13 bases fitting TRBD2. Source material: CD4+ T cells sorted from blood. In nucleotides, the CDR3 is TGTGCCAGCAGCTTCCCACTAGCGGGGGGGCTGATAGGAGAGACCCAGTACTTC. Translation: CASSFPLAGGLIGETQYF.